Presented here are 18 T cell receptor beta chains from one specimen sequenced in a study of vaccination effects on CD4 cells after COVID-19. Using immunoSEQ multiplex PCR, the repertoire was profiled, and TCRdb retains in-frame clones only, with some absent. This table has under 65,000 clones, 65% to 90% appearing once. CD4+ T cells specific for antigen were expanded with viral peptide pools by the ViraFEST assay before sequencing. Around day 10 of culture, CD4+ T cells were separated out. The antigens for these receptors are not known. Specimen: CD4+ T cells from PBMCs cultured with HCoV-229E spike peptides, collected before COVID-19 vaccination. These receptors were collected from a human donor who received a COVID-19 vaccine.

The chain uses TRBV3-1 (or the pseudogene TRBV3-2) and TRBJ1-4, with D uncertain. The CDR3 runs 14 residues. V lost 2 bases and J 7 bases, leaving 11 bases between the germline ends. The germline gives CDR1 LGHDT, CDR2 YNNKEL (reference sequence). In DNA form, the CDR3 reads TGTGCCAGCAGCCAACGGGCGCGGGGTGAAAAACTGTTTTTT. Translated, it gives CASSQRARGEKLFF.

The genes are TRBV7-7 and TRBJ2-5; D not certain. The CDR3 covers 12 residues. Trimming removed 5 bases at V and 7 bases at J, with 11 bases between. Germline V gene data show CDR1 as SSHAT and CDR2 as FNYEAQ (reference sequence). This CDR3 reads CASSPGTWTQYF. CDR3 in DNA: TGTGCCAGCAGCCCTGGAACCTGGACCCAGTACTTC.

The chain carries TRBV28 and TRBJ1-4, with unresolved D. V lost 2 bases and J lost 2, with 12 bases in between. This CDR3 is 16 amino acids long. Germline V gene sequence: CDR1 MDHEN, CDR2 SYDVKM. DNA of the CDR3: TGTGCCAGCAGTTTAGTCGTCGGGTCCACTAATGAAAAACTGTTTTTT. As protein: CASSLVVGSTNEKLFF.

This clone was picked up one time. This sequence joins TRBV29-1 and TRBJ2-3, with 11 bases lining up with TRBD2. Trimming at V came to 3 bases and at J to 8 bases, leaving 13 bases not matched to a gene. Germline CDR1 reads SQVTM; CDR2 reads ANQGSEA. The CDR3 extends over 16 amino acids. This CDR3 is CSVESASGGTSGTQYF. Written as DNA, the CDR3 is TGCAGCGTTGAGTCGGCTAGCGGGGGGACCTCTGGTACGCAGTATTTT.

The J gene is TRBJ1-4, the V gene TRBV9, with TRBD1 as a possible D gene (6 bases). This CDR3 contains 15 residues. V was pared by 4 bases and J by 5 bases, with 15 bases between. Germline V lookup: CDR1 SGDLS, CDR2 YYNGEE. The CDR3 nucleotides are TGTGCCAGCAGCTCACGGGACAAGGCGAATGAAAAACTGTTTTTT. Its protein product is CASSSRDKANEKLFF. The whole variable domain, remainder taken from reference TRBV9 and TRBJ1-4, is DSGVTQTPKHLITATGQRVTLRCSPRSGDLSVYWYQQSLDQGLQFLIQYYNGEERAKGNILERFSAQQFPDLHSELNLSSLELGDSALYFCASSSRDKANEKLFFGSGTQLSVL.

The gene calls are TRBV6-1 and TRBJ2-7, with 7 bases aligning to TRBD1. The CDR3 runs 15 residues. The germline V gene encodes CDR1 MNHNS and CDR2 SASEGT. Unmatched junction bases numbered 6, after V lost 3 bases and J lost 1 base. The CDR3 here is CASSDMIRGSYEQYV. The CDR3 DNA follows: TGTGCCAGCAGTGATATGATCAGGGGGTCCTACGAGCAGTACGTC.

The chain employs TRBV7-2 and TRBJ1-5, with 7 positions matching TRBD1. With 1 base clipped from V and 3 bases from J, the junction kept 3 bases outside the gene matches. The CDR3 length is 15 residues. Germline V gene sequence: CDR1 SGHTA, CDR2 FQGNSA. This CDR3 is CASSLGGTDNQPQHF. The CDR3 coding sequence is TGTGCCAGCAGCTTAGGTGGGACAGACAATCAGCCCCAGCATTTT.

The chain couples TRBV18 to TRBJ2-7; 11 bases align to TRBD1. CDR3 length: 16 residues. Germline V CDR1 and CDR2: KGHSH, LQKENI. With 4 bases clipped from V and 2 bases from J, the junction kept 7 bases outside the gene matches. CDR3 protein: CASSRTGGTLTYEQYV. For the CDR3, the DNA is TGTGCCAGCTCACGGACAGGGGGCACTCTCACCTACGAGCAGTACGTC.

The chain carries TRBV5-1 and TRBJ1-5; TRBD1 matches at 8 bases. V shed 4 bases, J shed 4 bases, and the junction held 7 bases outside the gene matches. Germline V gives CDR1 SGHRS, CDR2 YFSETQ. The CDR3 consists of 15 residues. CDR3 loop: CASSPGDRGNQPQHF. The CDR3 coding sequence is TGCGCCAGCAGCCCGGGCGACAGGGGTAATCAGCCCCAGCATTTT.

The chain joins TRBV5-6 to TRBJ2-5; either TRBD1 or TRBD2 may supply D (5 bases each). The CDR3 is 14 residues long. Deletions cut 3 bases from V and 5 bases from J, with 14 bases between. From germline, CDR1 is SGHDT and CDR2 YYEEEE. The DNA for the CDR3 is TGTGCCAGCAGCTGGAATCGGGGCTGGGAGACCCAGTACTTC. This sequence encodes CASSWNRGWETQYF.

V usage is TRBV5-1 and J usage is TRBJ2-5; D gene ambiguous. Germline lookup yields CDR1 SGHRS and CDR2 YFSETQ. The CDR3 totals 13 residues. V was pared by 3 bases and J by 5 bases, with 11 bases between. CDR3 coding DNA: TGCGCCAGCAGCTCCCGGGCCCAGGAGACCCAGTACTTC. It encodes CASSSRAQETQYF.

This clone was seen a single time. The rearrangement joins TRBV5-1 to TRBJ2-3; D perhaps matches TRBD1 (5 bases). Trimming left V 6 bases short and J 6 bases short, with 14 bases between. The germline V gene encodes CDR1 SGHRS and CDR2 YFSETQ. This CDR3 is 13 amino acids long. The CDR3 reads CASKETPGDTQYF. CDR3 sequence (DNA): TGCGCCAGCAAAGAAACCCCAGGGGATACGCAGTATTTT.

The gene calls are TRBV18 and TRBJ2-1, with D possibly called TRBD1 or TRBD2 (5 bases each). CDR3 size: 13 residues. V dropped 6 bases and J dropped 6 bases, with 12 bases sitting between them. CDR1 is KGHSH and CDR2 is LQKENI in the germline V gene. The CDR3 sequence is CASSGPLANEQFF. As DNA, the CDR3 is TGTGCCAGCTCGGGACCCTTGGCCAATGAGCAGTTCTTC.

The CDR3 loop is CASSLVAASYNEQFF. As DNA, the CDR3 is TGCGCCAGCAGCTTGGTCGCAGCCTCCTACAATGAGCAGTTCTTC. This chain uses TRBV5-1 with TRBJ2-1; D gene uncertain. CDR1 and CDR2 (germline): SGHRS, YFSETQ. CDR3 length: 15 amino acids. The V end lost 0 bases, the J end lost 0 bases, and 7 bases lay between the germline ends.

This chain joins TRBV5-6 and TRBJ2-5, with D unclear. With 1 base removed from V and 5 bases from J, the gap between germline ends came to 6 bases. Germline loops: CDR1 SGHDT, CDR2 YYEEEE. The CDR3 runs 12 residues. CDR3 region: CASSLMSETQYF. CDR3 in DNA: TGTGCCAGCAGCTTGATGTCTGAGACCCAGTACTTC.

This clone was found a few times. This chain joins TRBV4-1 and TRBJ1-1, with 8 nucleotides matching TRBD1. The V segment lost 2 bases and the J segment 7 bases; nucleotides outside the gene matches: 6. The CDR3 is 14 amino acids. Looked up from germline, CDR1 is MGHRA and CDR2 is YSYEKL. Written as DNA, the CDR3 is TGCGCCAGCAGCCAACCGCGGACAGGGAATGAAGCTTTCTTT. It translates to CASSQPRTGNEAFF.

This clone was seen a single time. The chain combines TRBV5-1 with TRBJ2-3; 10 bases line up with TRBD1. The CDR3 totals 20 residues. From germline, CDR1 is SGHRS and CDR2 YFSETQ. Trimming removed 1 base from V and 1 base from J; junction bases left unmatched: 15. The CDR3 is CASSLPKGGQGVYGTDTQYF. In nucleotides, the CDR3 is TGCGCCAGCAGCTTGCCGAAGGGTGGACAGGGGGTCTACGGCACAGATACGCAGTATTTT.

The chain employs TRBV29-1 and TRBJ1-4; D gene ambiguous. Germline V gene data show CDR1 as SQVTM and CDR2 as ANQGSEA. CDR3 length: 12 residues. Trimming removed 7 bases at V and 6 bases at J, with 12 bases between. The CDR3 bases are TGCAGCGCTCTAGGTGGAGATGAAAAACTGTTTTTT. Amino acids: CSALGGDEKLFF.